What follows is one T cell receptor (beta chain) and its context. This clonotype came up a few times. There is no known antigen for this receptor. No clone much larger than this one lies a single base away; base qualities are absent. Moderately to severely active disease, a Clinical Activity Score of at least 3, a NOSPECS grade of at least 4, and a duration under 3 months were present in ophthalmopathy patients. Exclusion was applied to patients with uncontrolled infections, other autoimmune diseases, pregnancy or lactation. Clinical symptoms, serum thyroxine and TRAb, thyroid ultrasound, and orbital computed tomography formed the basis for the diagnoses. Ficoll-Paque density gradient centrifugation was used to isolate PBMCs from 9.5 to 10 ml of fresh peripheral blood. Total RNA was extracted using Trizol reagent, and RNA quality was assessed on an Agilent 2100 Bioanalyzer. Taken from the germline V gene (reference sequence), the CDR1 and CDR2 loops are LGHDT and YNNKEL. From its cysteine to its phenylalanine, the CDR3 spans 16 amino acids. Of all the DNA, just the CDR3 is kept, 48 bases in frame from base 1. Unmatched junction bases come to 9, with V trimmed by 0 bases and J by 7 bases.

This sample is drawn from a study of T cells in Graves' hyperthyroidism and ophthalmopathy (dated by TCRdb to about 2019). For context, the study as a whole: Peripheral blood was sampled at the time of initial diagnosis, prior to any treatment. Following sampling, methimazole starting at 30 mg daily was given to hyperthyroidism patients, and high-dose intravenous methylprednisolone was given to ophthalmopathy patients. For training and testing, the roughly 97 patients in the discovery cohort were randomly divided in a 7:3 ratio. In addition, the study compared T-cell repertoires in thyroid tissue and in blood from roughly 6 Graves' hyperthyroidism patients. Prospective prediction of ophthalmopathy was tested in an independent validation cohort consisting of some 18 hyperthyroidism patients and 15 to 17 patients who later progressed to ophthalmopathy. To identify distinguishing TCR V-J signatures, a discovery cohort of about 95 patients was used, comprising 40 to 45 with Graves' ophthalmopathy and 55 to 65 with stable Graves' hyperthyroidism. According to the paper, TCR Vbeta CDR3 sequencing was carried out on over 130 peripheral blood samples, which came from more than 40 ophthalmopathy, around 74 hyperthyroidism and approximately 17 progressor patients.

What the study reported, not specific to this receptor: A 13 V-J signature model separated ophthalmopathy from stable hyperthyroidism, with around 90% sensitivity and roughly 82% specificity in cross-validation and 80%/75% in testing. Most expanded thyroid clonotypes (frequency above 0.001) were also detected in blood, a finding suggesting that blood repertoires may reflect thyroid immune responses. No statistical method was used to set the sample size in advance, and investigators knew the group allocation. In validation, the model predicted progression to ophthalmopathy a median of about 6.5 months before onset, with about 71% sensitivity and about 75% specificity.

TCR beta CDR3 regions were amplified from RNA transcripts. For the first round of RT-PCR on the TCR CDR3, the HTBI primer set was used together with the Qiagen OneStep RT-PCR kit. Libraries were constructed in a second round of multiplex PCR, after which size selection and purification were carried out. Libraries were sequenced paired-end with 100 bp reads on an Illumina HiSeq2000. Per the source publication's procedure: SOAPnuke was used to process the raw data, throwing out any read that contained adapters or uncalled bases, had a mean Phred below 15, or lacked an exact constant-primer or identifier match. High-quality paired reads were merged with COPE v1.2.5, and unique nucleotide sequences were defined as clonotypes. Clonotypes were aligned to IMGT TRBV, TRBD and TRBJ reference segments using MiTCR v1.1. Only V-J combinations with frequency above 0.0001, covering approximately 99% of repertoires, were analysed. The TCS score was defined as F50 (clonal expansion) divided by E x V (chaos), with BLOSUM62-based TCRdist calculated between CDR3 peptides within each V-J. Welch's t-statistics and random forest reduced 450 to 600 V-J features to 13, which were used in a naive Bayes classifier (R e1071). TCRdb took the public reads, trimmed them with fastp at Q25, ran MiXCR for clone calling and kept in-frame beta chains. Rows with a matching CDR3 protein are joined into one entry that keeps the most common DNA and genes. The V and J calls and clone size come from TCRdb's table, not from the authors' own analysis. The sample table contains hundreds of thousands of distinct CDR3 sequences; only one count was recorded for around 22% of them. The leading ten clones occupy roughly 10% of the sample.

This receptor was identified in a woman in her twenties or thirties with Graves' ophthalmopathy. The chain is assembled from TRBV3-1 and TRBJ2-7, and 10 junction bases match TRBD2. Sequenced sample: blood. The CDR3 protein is CASSQDKSGGAQEQYF. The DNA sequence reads TGTGCCAGCAGCCAAGACAAGAGCGGGGGGGCGCAGGAGCAGTACTTC.